The clone carrying this T cell receptor beta chain has at least ten counts. The sample comes from a study of Graves' ophthalmopathy and Graves' hyperthyroidism. RNA transcripts served as template for amplifying TCR beta CDR3 sequences. HTBI-primed RT-PCR formed the first round, and a multiplex PCR formed the second. TCRdb processed the multiplex PCR reads anew with MiXCR; each CDR3 protein has one entry. The sample shows 450,000 or so distinct CDR3 sequences, about an eighth of them seen only once. Specimen: blood. This sequence originates from a woman between 25 and 40 years old with Graves' ophthalmopathy.

This chain's CDR3 is CASSWRAPGTEAFF. Written as DNA, the CDR3 is TGTGCCAGCAGCTGGAGGGCGCCGGGCACTGAAGCTTTCTTT. The chain has TRBV11-3 and TRBJ1-1; no clear D. The CDR3 contains 14 residues. Germline values: CDR1 SGHNT, CDR2 YENEEA. The ends were cut back, 4 bases at V and 4 bases at J, with 13 bases in the middle.